A single T cell receptor (beta chain) is shown here with its context. As yet, its antigen is unknown. TCRdb passed the reads through MiXCR, listing each CDR3 protein once. The sample lists under 200,000 distinct CDR3 sequences, 28% occurring once. These data belong to a study of T cell repertoires in cytomegalovirus infection. In the study overall: Matching HLA type, along with CMV infection, was indicated by public TCR beta signatures. Study outcomes and limitations: The study identified carriers of CMV plus the relevant HLA from cumulative public TCR beta family frequency. Ex vivo responses were dominated by HLA-C-restricted CMV-specific TCR beta clonotypes.

The CDR3 totals 15 residues. Per germline, CDR1 SGDLS and CDR2 YYNGEE. V was shortened by 0 bases and J by 3 bases, with 12 bases between the two germline ends. Sequencing input: PBMCs. The chain recombines TRBV9 with TRBJ1-2; unclear D gene. The origin of this receptor is a human donor in good health (CMV status not recorded). Some clones in this sample may be carry-over from other donors' samples. The CDR3 region has the DNA TGTGCCAGCAGCGTAGATCCCGCCGACTACTATGGCTACACCTTC. Amino acids: CASSVDPADYYGYTF.